This TCR beta chain originates from a study of CD8+CD57+ T cells in acquired aplastic anemia. Overall study findings and caveats: Patients and controls shared twenty-nine CD8+ CDR3 sequences, which appeared highly expressed in patients and within their immunodominant clones.

With regard to this clonotype: The antigen remains undetermined. An end of the junction differs from the germline gene, which may be a read error.

According to the study, genomic DNA was the template for TCR beta VDJ and CDR3 profiling. TCRdb itself ran the reads through MiXCR, one entry per CDR3 protein. Of hundreds of thousands of distinct CDR3 sequences listed, 65% to 80% are singletons. This CDR3 contains 14 residues. Germline loops: CDR1 SGHTA, CDR2 FQGNSA. This TCR was sampled from a human donor in good health, serving as a control. Sequencing used sorted CD4+, CD8+, or CD8+CD57+ T cells (not recorded which) from PBMCs. The chain is built from TRBV7-2 and TRBJ1-2; 9 bases map to TRBD1. The CDR3 region has the DNA TGTGCCAGCAGAACTGGACAGGGGTCCTATGGCCACACCTTC. It encodes CASRTGQGSYGHTF.